This T cell receptor beta chain was documented in a study of cytomegalovirus exposure and HLA in healthy donors. To note about this clone: Its antigen is unidentified.

Sequencing was performed with immunoSEQ multiplex PCR; in TCRdb, only in-frame clones are kept and a portion is missing. The sample contains hundreds of thousands of clones, about 90% of which appear only once. General observations from the study: Most observed TCR sequences were rare, whereas some public TCRs were detected in many donors. 164 TCR beta chains were listed as cytomegalovirus-associated. A classifier reportedly called cytomegalovirus status with high sensitivity and specificity.

Per the germline V gene, CDR1 is MNHEY and CDR2 is SMNVEV (reference sequence). V was pared by 4 bases and J by 8 bases, with 5 bases of the junction left unmatched. The CDR3 is made up of 15 amino acids. The donors belonged to the approximately 120-subject validation cohort, separate from the roughly 650-subject first cohort. This chain links TRBV27 with TRBJ2-1, with TRBD2 matching 13 bases. The TCR comes from a woman aged 25 to 39 in good health and CMV-seronegative. Sequenced input: PBMCs. The CDR3 sequence: CASSSGLAGRDEQFF. CDR3 DNA: TGTGCCAGCAGTTCGGGACTAGCGGGAAGGGATGAGCAGTTCTTC.